What follows are 10 T cell receptor beta chains derived from one specimen sequenced in a study of molecular identifiers for immune sequencing clone quantification. TCRdb re-called the PCR reads with MiXCR, one entry per CDR3 protein. The sample records about 640,000 distinct CDR3 sequences, approximately 20% being singletons. Sample: naive CD8+ T cells from blood, with Jurkat cell RNA spiked in. The subset denotes: FACS-sorted CD8+CD4-CCR7+CD45RA+ naive T cells. Receptors originate from a human donor in good health. Some libraries in this study had Jurkat cell RNA spiked in.

The chain is built from TRBV6-2 or TRBV6-3 and TRBJ2-7, with 9 bases identical to TRBD1. The CDR3 extends over 13 amino acids. Trimming removed 10 bases from V and 7 bases from J; junction bases left unmatched: 11. Germline lookup yields CDR1 MNHEY and CDR2 SVGEGT. CDR3 sequence reads: CATTGTGRWEQYF. The DNA of the CDR3 is TGTGCCACCACCGGGACAGGGAGGTGGGAGCAGTACTTC.

This clonotype was counted at least ten times. The chain links TRBV4-1 to TRBJ1-2, with unresolved D. Looked up from germline, CDR1 is MGHRA and CDR2 is YSYEKL. This CDR3 comprises 15 residues. The ends were cut back, 0 bases at V and 0 bases at J, with 8 bases in the middle. This CDR3 reads CASSQDRSPNYGYTF. The CDR3 DNA follows: TGCGCCAGCAGCCAAGATAGGTCTCCTAACTATGGCTACACCTTC.

As for this clonotype: A read error may explain this, as a much larger clone is one base away. CDR3 in DNA: TGTGTCAGCACTTCCCTTTCTGGGGGAGGGTGGCCAGATACGCAGTATTTT. Amino acids: CVSTSLSGGGWPDTQYF. The chain is built from TRBV28 and TRBJ2-3; 7 bases agree with TRBD2. The CDR3 extends over 17 amino acids. CDR1 and CDR2 from the germline V gene are MDHEN and SYDVKM.

Details on this clonotype: A much larger clone lies one base from this, so it may be a read error. This CDR3 reads CASSYSTSSYNEQLF. In nucleotides, the CDR3 is TGTGCCAGCAGTTACTCGACGTCCTCCTACAATGAGCAGCTCTTC. The chain carries TRBV6-5 and TRBJ2-1; D uncertain. CDR3 length: 15 amino acids. The germline V gene encodes CDR1 MNHEY and CDR2 SVGAGI.

This clonotype came up many times. The chain joins TRBV7-2 to TRBJ2-1; a weak D match, TRBD1 (7 bases). V lost 3 bases and J lost 8, with 14 bases in between. Germline V gene sequence: CDR1 SGHTA, CDR2 FQGNSA. The CDR3 totals 14 residues. CDR3 sequence: CASSLEGASYEQFF. CDR3 nucleotide sequence: TGTGCCAGCAGCTTGGAGGGGGCGAGTTATGAGCAGTTCTTC.

About this clonotype itself: A much more abundant neighbour one base away suggests this may be a read error. The chain combines TRBV4-1 with TRBJ2-1; a weak D match, TRBD2 (6 bases). Trimming left V 4 bases short and J 8 bases short, with 18 bases between. Per germline, CDR1 MGHRA and CDR2 YSYEKL. CDR3 size: 15 residues. The CDR3 region has the DNA TGCGCCAGCAGCCTAGATGGGAGGCAGAACGATGAGCAGTTCTTC. Amino acid sequence: CASSLDGRQNDEQFF.

Ten or more counts support this clonotype. This chain uses TRBV6-1 with TRBJ2-1, with D possibly being TRBD1 (5 bases). The germline gives CDR1 MNHNS, CDR2 SASEGT. The V and J ends lost 7 bases and 5 bases respectively, with 12 bases between them. The CDR3 consists of 13 residues. CDR3 DNA: TGTGCCAGCATTGGACAAATTGACAATGAGCAGTTCTTC. Translating gives CASIGQIDNEQFF.

This clonotype was counted many times. V gene TRBV12-3 or TRBV12-4 combines with J gene TRBJ2-2; tentatively, D is TRBD2 (5 bases). CDR3 length: 15 residues. V lost 7 bases, J lost 0 bases, and 12 bases lay in between. For the CDR3, the DNA is TGTGCCAGCACCGTGAGGGCTACGAACACCGGGGAGCTGTTTTTT. This gives the protein CASTVRATNTGELFF.

Concerning this clonotype: The germline gene is not matched at one end of the junction; a read error may be the cause. The J gene is TRBJ1-1, the V gene TRBV19; TRBD1 is a possible D gene (6 bases). CDR3 length equals 14 residues. The germline gives CDR1 LNHDA, CDR2 SQIVND (reference sequence). This CDR3 is CASSIGGANTEAPF. The CDR3 nucleotides are TGTGCCAGTAGTATCGGGGGGGCCAACACTGAAGCTCCCTTT.

The sample holds many counts of this clonotype. The V call is TRBV7-2, the J call TRBJ2-7; D is possibly TRBD2 (6 bases). V lost 6 bases and J 6 bases, leaving 21 bases between the germline ends. The CDR3 totals 15 residues. Germline assignment: CDR1 SGHTA and CDR2 FQGNSA. In DNA form, the CDR3 reads TGTGCCAGCAGTCCCATGCTAAGCGGGCGACTCGAGCAGTACTTC. Its protein is CASSPMLSGRLEQYF.